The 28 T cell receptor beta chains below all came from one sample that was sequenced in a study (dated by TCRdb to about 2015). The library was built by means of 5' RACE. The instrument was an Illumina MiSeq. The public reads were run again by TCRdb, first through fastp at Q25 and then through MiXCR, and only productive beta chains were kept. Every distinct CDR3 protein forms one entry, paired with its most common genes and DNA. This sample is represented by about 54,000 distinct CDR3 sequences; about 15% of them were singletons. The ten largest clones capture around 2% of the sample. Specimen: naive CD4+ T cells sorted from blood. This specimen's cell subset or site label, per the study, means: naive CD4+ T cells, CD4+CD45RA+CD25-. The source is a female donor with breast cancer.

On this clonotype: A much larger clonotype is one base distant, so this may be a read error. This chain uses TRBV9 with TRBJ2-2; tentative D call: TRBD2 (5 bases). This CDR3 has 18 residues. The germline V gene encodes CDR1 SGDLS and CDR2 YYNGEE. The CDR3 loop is CASSVGRWTYADTGELSF. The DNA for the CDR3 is TGTGCCAGCAGCGTAGGCCGTTGGACGTATGCTGACACCGGGGAGCTGTCTTTT.

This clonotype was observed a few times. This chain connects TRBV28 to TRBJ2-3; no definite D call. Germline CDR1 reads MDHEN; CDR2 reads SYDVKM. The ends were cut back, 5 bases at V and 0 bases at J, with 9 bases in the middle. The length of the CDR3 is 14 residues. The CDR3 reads CASSRAESTDTQYF. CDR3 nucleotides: TGTGCCAGCAGTCGTGCTGAGAGCACAGATACGCAGTATTTT.

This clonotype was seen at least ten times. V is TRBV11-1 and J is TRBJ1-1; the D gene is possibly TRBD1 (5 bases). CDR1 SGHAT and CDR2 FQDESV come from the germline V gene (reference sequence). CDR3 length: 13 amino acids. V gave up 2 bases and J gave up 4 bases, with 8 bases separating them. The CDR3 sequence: CASSLLGGTEAFF. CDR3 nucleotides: TGTGCCAGCAGCTTACTGGGGGGCACTGAAGCTTTCTTT. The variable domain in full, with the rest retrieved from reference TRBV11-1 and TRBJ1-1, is EAEVAQSPRYKITEKSQAVAFWCDPISGHATLYWYRQILGQGPELLVQFQDESVVDDSQLPKDRFSAERLKGVDSTLKIQPAELGDSAMYLCASSLLGGTEAFFGQGTRLTVV.

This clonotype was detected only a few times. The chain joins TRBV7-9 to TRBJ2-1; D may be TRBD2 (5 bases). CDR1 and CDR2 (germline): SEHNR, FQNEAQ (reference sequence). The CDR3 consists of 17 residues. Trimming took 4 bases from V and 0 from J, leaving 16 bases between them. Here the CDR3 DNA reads TGTGCCAGCAGCTCCCCCCGAAGCGGACCCTCCTACAATGAGCAGTTCTTC. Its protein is CASSSPRSGPSYNEQFF.

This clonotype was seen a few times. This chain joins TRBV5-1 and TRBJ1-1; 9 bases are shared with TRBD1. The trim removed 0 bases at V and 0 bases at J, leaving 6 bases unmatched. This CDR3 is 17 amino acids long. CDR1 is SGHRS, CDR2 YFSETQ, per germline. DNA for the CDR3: TGCGCCAGCAGCTTGGTCCGGACAGGGGACATGAACACTGAAGCTTTCTTT. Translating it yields CASSLVRTGDMNTEAFF.

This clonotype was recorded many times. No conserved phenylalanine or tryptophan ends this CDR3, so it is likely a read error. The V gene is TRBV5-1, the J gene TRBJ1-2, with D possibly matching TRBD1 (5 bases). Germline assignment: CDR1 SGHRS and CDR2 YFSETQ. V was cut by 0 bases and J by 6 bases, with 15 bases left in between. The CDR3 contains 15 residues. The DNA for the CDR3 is TGCGCCAGCAGCTTGGCCGGGGGAGACTGGGATGGCTACACCTCC. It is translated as CASSLAGGDWDGYTS.

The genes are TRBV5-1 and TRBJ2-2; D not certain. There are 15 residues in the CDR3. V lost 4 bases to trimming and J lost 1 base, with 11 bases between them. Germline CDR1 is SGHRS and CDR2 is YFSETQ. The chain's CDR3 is CASSDSSLNTGELFF. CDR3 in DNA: TGCGCCAGCAGCGATAGCTCCTTGAACACCGGGGAGCTGTTTTTT.

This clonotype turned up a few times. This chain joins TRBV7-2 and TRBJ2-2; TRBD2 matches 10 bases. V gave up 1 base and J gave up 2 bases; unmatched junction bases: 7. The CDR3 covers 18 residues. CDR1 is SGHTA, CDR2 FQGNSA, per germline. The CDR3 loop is CASSLGGLAGANTGELFF. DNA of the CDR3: TGTGCCAGCAGCTTAGGAGGGCTAGCGGGGGCAAACACCGGGGAGCTGTTTTTT.

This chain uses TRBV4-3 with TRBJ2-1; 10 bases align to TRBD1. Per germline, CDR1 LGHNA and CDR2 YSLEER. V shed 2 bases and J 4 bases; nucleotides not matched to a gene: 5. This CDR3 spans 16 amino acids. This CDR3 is CASSQRWDRGYNEQFF. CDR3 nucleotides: TGCGCCAGCAGCCAAAGGTGGGACAGGGGTTACAATGAGCAGTTCTTC.

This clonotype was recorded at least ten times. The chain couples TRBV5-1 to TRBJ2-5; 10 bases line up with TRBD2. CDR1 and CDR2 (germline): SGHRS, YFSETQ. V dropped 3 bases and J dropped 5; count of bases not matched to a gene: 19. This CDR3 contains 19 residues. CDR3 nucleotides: TGCGCCAGCAGCTCCGGAACGACTAGCGGGCACTATCTAGCGGAGACCCAGTACTTC. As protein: CASSSGTTSGHYLAETQYF.

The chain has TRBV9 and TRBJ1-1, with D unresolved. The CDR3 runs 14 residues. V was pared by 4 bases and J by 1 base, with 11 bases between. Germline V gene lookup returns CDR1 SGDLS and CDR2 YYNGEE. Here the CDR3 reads CASSPLTENTEAFF. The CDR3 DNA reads TGTGCCAGCAGCCCCCTTACGGAGAACACTGAAGCTTTCTTT. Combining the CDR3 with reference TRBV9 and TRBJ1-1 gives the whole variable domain DSGVTQTPKHLITATGQRVTLRCSPRSGDLSVYWYQQSLDQGLQFLIQYYNGEERAKGNILERFSAQQFPDLHSELNLSSLELGDSALYFCASSPLTENTEAFFGQGTRLTVV.

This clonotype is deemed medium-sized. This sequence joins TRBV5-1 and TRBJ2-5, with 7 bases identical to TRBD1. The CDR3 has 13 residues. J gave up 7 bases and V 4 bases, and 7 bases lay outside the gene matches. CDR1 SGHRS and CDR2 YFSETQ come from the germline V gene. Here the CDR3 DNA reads TGCGCCAGCAGCCTGGGACAGAGAGGGACCCAGTACTTC. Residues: CASSLGQRGTQYF.

The CDR3 DNA follows: TGCAGTGCTAGAGATCTCAGCGGGAGGAGGAGTACGCAGTATTTT. It specifies CSARDLSGRRSTQYF. The chain is built from TRBV20-1 and TRBJ2-3; 9 nucleotides align to TRBD2. Unmatched junction bases numbered 9, after V lost 0 bases and J lost 8 bases. The CDR3 length is 15 residues. The germline V gene has CDR1 DFQATT and CDR2 SNEGSKA (reference sequence).

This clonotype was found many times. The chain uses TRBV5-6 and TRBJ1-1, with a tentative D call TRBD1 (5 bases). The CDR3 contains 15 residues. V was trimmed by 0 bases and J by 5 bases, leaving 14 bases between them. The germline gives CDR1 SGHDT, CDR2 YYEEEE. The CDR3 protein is CASSLDPGRLTEAFF. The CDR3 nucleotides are TGTGCCAGCAGCTTGGACCCAGGGAGGTTGACTGAAGCTTTCTTT.

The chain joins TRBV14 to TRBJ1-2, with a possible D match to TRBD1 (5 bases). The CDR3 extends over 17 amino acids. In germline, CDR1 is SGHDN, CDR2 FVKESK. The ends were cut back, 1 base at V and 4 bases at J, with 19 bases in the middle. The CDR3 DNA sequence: TGTGCCAGCAGCCAAGGCTACTCGTGGGCAGGGAGCTATGGCTACACCTTC. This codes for CASSQGYSWAGSYGYTF.

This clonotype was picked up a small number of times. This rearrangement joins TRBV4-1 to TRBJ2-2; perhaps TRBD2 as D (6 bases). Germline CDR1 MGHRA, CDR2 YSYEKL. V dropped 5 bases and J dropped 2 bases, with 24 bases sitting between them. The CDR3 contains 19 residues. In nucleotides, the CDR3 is TGCGCCAGCAGCGCTGGGGGGTTTACGGGACGGCACAACACCGGGGAGCTGTTTTTT. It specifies CASSAGGFTGRHNTGELFF.

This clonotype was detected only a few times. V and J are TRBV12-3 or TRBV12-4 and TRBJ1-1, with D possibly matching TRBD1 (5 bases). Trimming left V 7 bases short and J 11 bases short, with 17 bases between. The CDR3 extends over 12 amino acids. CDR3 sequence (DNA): TGTGCCAGCACCATAGGGACCCGCCGGGCTTTCTTT. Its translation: CASTIGTRRAFF.

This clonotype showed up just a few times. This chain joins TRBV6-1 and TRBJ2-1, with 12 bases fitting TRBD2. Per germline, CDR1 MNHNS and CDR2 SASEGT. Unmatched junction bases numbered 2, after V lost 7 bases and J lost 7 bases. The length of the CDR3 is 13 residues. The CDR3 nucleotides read TGTGCCAGCACTGGACTAGCGGGGAATGAGCAGTTCTTC. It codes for CASTGLAGNEQFF.

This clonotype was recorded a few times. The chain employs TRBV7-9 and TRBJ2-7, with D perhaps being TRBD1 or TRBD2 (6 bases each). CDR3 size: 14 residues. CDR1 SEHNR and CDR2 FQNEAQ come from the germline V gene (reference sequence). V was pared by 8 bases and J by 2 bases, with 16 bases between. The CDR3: CASQPGGGAYEQYF. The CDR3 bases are TGTGCCAGCCAGCCCGGGGGCGGGGCCTACGAGCAGTACTTC.

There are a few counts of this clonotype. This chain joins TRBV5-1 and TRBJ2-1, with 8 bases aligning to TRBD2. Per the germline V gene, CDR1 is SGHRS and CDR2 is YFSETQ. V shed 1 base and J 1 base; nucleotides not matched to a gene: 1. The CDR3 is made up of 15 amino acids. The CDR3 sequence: CASSLRGRSYNEQFF. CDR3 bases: TGCGCCAGCAGCTTGCGCGGGAGGTCCTACAATGAGCAGTTCTTC. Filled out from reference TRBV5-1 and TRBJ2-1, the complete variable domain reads KAGVTQTPRYLIKTRGQQVTLSCSPISGHRSVSWYQQTPGQGLQFLFEYFSETQRNKGNFPGRFSGRQFSNSRSEMNVSTLELGDSALYLCASSLRGRSYNEQFFGPGTRLTVL.

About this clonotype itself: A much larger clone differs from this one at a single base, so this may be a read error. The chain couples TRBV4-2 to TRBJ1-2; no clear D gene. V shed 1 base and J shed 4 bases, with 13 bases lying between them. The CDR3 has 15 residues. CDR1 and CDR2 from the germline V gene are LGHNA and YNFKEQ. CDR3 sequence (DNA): TGTGCCAGCAGCCAAGGGCGGGTGATACCCTATGGCTACACCTTC. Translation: CASSQGRVIPYGYTF.

The CDR3 loop reads CASSWVAESYNEQFF. CDR3 DNA: TGTGCCAGCAGCTGGGTAGCGGAATCCTACAATGAGCAGTTCTTC. The rearrangement joins TRBV7-2 to TRBJ2-1, with D perhaps matching TRBD2 (6 bases). CDR1 and CDR2 (germline): SGHTA, FQGNSA. Deletions cut 4 bases from V and 1 base from J, with 11 bases between. This CDR3 region has 15 residues.

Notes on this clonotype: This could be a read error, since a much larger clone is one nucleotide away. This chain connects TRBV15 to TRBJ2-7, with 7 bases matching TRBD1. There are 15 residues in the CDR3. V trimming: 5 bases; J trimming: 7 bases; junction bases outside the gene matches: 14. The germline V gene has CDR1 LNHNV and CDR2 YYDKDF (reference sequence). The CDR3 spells CATSLGQRYYNEQYF. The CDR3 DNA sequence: TGTGCCACCAGCTTGGGACAGCGTTACTATAATGAGCAGTACTTC.

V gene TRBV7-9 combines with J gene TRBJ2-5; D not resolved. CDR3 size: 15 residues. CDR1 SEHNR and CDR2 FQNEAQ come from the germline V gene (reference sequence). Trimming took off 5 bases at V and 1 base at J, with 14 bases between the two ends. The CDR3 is CASSPKSRLQETQYF. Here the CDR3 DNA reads TGTGCCAGCAGCCCGAAAAGCCGTCTCCAAGAGACCCAGTACTTC.

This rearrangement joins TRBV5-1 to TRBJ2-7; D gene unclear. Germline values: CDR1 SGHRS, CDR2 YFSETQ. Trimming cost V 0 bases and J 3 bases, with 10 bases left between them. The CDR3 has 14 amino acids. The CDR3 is CASSLEATLYEQYF. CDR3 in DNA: TGCGCCAGCAGCTTGGAGGCGACTCTCTACGAGCAGTACTTC.

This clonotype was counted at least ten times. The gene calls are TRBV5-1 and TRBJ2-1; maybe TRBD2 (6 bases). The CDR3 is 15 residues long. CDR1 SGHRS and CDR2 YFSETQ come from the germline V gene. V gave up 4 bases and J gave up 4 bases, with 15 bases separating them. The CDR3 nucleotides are TGCGCCAGCAGCCCTACCGGGACTTCGTACAATGAGCAGTTCTTC. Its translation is CASSPTGTSYNEQFF.

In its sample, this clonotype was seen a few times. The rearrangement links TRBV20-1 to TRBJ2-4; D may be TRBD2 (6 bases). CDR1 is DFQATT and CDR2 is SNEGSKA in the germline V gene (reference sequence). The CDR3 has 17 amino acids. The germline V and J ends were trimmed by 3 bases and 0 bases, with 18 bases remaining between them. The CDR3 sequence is CSASAARLAIAKNIQYF. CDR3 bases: TGCAGTGCTAGCGCCGCTAGGCTAGCGATAGCCAAAAACATTCAGTACTTC.

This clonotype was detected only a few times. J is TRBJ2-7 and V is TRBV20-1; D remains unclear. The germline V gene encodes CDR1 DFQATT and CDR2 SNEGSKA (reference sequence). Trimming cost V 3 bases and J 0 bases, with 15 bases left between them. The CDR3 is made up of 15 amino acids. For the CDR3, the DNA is TGCAGTGCTAGGGGCCAACTCTCGTCCTCCTACGAGCAGTACTTC. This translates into CSARGQLSSSYEQYF.